This T cell receptor (beta chain) was identified during a study of T cell repertoires in cytomegalovirus infection. Study-level background: CMV epitopes, recently identified HLA-C-restricted and well-studied HLA-B-restricted, were used. Through public TCR beta signatures, both CMV infection and matching HLA type were indicated. Study outcomes and limitations: CMV-specific TCR beta clonotypes restricted by HLA-C dominated the ex vivo response. Public TCR beta family frequency separated CMV-and-HLA carriers, including in an independent cohort.

Regarding this clonotype: The antigen is not known.

V trimming: 8 bases; J trimming: 2 bases; junction bases outside the gene matches: 4. There are 15 residues in the CDR3. Germline CDR1 reads ENHRY; CDR2 reads SYGVKD. TCRdb processed the reads anew with MiXCR; each CDR3 protein has one entry. The profile covers some 900,000 distinct CDR3 sequences, with around a third appearing a single time and around 12% taken by the ten largest. The sequence was collected from a human donor in good health (CMV status not recorded). Some clones in this sample may be carry-over from other donors' samples. The gene calls are TRBV10-3 and TRBJ2-4; 12 bases agree with TRBD1. The sequencing here drew on cultured CD8+ T cells from PBMCs, taken from culture after CMV antigen stimulation. The CDR3 region is CAIGGQGASKNIQYF. The CDR3 DNA follows: TGTGCCATCGGGGGACAGGGGGCTTCCAAAAACATTCAGTACTTC.